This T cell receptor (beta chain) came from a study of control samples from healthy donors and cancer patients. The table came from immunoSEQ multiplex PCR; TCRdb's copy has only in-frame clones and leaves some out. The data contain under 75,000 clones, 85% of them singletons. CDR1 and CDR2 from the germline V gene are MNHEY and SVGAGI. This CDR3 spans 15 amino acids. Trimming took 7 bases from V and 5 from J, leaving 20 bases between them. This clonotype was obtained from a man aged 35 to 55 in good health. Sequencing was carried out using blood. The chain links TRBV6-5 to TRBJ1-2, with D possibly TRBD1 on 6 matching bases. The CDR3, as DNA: TGTGCCAGCACCTTTGGGGGGGCGCAACCTTATGGCTACACCTTC. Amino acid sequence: CASTFGGAQPYGYTF.